This is a list of T cell receptor beta chains from one sample in a study of blood T cells in healthy people across ages. TCRdb reanalysed the 5' RACE reads using MiXCR and keeps one entry per CDR3 protein. The sample carries around 1.5 million distinct CDR3 sequences, approximately 60% recorded once. The sequencing input was blood. The receptor set was obtained from a man aged 18-30 years in good health. Both conserved end residues are part of each CDR3. Each record gives: V gene, J gene, CDR3 protein.

>TRBV29-1|TRBJ1-2
CSVDPAEGYGYTF
>TRBV6-6|TRBJ1-2
CASSYSRGGNYGYTF
>TRBV29-1|TRBJ2-7
CSVTGQGNYEQYF
>TRBV5-1|TRBJ2-7
CASSFRQTDLLSYEQYF
>TRBV20-1|TRBJ2-5
CSARDGWGQETQYF
>TRBV7-9|TRBJ2-7
CASSLVGTGLPEQYF
>TRBV4-3|TRBJ2-1
CASSQEGDSYNEQFF
>TRBV6-5|TRBJ2-3
CASSLQGGAGTDTQYF
>TRBV5-5|TRBJ2-3
CASSLTGFSTDTQYF
>TRBV6-1|TRBJ1-2
CASTLYYGYTF
>TRBV6-2/TRBV6-3|TRBJ2-1
CASSYRDEGYEQFF
>TRBV29-1|TRBJ2-1
CSVEWEDRQYNEQFF
>TRBV20-1|TRBJ2-1
CSARDGQGADNEQFF
>TRBV29-1|TRBJ2-3
CSVVVAGPSTDTQYF
>TRBV27|TRBJ2-4
CASSLKTPSPKGGYGQYF